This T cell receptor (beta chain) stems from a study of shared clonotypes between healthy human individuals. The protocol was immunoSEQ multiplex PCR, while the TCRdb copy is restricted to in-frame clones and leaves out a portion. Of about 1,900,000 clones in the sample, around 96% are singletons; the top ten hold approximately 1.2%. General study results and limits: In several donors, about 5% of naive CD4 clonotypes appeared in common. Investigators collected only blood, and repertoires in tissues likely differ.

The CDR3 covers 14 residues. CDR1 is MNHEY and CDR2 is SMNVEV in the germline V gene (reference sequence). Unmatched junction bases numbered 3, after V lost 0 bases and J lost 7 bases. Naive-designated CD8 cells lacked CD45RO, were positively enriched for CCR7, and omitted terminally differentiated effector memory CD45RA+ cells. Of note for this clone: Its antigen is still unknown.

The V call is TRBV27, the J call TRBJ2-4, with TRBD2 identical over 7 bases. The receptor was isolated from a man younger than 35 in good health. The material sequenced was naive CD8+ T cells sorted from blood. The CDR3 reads CASSLSSGGNIQYF. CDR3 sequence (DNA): TGTGCCAGCAGTTTATCGTCCGGGGGGAACATTCAGTACTTC.